This T cell receptor beta chain was profiled in a study of T cell responses to AZD1222 COVID-19 vaccine. Study-level results: Variant regions that are unmutated are reportedly the target of nearly half of spike-specific TCRs. CD4 TCRs linked to vaccination spanned spike, dominating at 160-218 and 743-854.

Method: immunoSEQ multiplex PCR; TCRdb's copy keeps in-frame clones and lacks some. The sample lists 110,000 or so clones, roughly 87% occurring once. A remark on this clone: What it binds is unknown.

The germline V gene has CDR1 SGHRS and CDR2 YFSETQ. The ends were cut back, 2 bases at V and 2 bases at J, with 7 bases in the middle. The CDR3 covers 14 residues. The material was peripheral blood, obtained on day 0 of AZD1222 vaccination. The V call is TRBV5-1, the J call TRBJ1-4, with unresolved D. The sequence derives from an adult in good health. The CDR3 sequence: CASSLASTNEKLFF. CDR3 nucleotides: TGCGCCAGCAGCTTAGCCAGCACTAATGAAAAACTGTTTTTT. Full variable domain (outside the CDR3, taken from reference TRBV5-1 and TRBJ1-4): KAGVTQTPRYLIKTRGQQVTLSCSPISGHRSVSWYQQTPGQGLQFLFEYFSETQRNKGNFPGRFSGRQFSNSRSEMNVSTLELGDSALYLCASSLASTNEKLFFGSGTQLSVL.